The T cell receptor beta chain described here comes from a study of blood T cell repertoires in COVID-19. About the research overall: Samples representing acute and convalescent COVID-19 were sourced from the United States, Italy and Spain. In each case, the material was cDNA or gDNA derived from T cells, B-cell-depleted T cells, or PBMCs.

Per the original methods: Estimation of nucleated cell counts was performed using reference gene primer amplification. Produced via immunoSEQ multiplex PCR; TCRdb's table is partial and in-frame only. V, J and clone size were drawn from that table, and D and trimming were deduced from the DNA. This sample has 300,000 to 400,000 clones, with approximately 89% found just once. This clone was picked up a small number of times. The sequencing sample was made of peripheral blood. The clonotype originates from a young woman who had recovered from COVID-19.

This CDR3 reads CAWSPGGEGSPLHF. In DNA, the CDR3 is TGTGCCTGGAGTCCCGGGGGGGAGGGATCACCCCTCCACTTT. The rearrangement uses TRBV30 and TRBJ1-6; perhaps TRBD1 as D (5 bases). V dropped 2 bases and J dropped 10 bases, with 15 bases sitting between them. The CDR3 covers 14 residues. Germline loops: CDR1 GTSNPN, CDR2 SVGIG (reference sequence).